One sample yielded the 7 T cell receptor beta chains listed below, sequenced in a study of Ad26.COV2.S vaccination and SARS-CoV-2 variants. Treatment described: about 20 received Ad26.COV2.S at low or high dose, single or two shots; 5 received placebo; per-sample allocation not given. The samples date from day 63 after the first vaccine or placebo injection. The assay was immunoSEQ multiplex PCR, and TCRdb's table has in-frame clones only and misses some. This table holds some 290,000 clones, 85% found once. Here the sequenced sample was peripheral blood, taken in a trial of Ad26.COV2.S vaccine versus placebo. The receptor set was obtained from a person between 18 and 65 years old who received the Ad26.COV2.S COVID-19 vaccine or a placebo.

The chain carries TRBV11-3 and TRBJ1-2; no clear D gene. The ends were cut back, 5 bases at V and 4 bases at J, with 17 bases in the middle. This CDR3 has 15 residues. Per the germline V gene, CDR1 is SGHNT and CDR2 is YENEEA. In DNA, the CDR3 is TGTGCCAGCAGCCCATACGGCCTGGCCGGCTATGGCTACACCTTC. This translates into CASSPYGLAGYGYTF.

V gene TRBV21-1 combines with J gene TRBJ1-6. TRBV21-1 is given as a pseudogene. This CDR3 has 17 residues. The CDR3 loop is CASSKGLASSYNSPLHF. The DNA for the CDR3 is TGTGCCAGCAGCAAGGGTCTGGCTAGCTCCTATAATTCACCCCTCCACTTT.

The chain joins TRBV30 to TRBJ1-3; 7 bases agree with TRBD1. Germline V gives CDR1 GTSNPN, CDR2 SVGIG (reference sequence). The CDR3 sequence is 15 residues long. With 3 bases clipped from V and 0 bases from J, the junction kept 5 bases outside the gene matches. The CDR3 DNA follows: TGTGCCTGGAGGGACAGGCTGTACTCTGGAAACACCATATATTTT. Translation: CAWRDRLYSGNTIYF.

This chain connects TRBV25-1 to TRBJ1-5; perhaps TRBD1 as D (5 bases). There are 16 residues in the CDR3. Germline values: CDR1 MGHDK, CDR2 SYGVNS. Deletions cut 1 base from V and 5 bases from J, with 15 bases between. The CDR3 nucleotides are TGTGCCAGCAGTGAATTGGGGTTGGGGGGGGATCAGCCCCAGCATTTT. Protein sequence: CASSELGLGGDQPQHF.

The genes are TRBV5-4 and TRBJ2-5; D gene uncertain. CDR3 length equals 14 residues. Germline CDR1 reads SGHNT; CDR2 reads YYREEE (reference sequence). Trimming took 4 bases from V and 4 from J, leaving 14 bases between them. CDR3 sequence (DNA): TGTGCCAGCAGCACCGCCGGGCCTGGAGAGACCCAGTACTTC. As protein: CASSTAGPGETQYF.

This clone was seen only once. Written as DNA, the CDR3 is TGTGCCAGCAGCTTATTTCAGGGGGCGAATGAGCAGTACTTC. It codes for CASSLFQGANEQYF. The chain has TRBV7-2 and TRBJ2-7; 8 nucleotides align to TRBD1. This CDR3 has 14 amino acids. Germline V gives CDR1 SGHTA, CDR2 FQGNSA. V dropped 2 bases and J dropped 7; count of bases not matched to a gene: 7.

V gene TRBV19 combines with J gene TRBJ2-1; D not resolved. Trimming left V 4 bases short and J 2 bases short, with 12 bases between. CDR1 is LNHDA and CDR2 is SQIVND in the germline V gene (reference sequence). This CDR3 is built from 15 residues. The CDR3 DNA follows: TGTGCCAGTAGTAGTAGGCGGTCCCCCTACAATGAGCAGTTCTTC. As protein: CASSSRRSPYNEQFF. Using reference TRBV19 and TRBJ2-1 for the parts outside the CDR3, the full variable domain is DGGITQSPKYLFRKEGQNVTLSCEQNLNHDAMYWYRQDPGQGLRLIYYSQIVNDFQKGDIAEGYSVSREKKESFPLTVTSAQKNPTAFYLCASSSRRSPYNEQFFGPGTRLTVL.